Following are 14 T cell receptor beta chains from one sample sequenced in a study of T cell repertoires in cytomegalovirus infection. TCRdb analysed the reads with MiXCR anew, one entry per CDR3 protein. The sample holds approximately 550,000 distinct CDR3 sequences, approximately 16% seen once. What was sequenced was CD8+ T cells from PBMCs. These receptors were taken from a human donor in good health (CMV status not recorded). Some clones in this sample may be carry-over from other donors' samples.

This clonotype showed up many times. CDR3 in amino acids: CASSQPGQGRKDYGYTF. The CDR3 nucleotides are TGTGCCAGCAGCCAACCGGGACAGGGTCGGAAAGACTATGGCTACACCTTC. The V call is TRBV7-3, the J call TRBJ1-2; 9 nucleotides match TRBD1. The CDR3 has 17 amino acids. From germline, CDR1 is SGHTA and CDR2 FQGTGA. After removal of 5 bases from V and 3 bases from J, the junction contained 13 bases not matched to a gene. The full variable domain, completed using reference TRBV7-3 and TRBJ1-2, is GAGVSQTPSNKVTEKGKYVELRCDPISGHTALYWYRQSLGQGPEFLIYFQGTGAADDSGLPNDRFFAVRPEGSVSTLKIQRTERGDSAVYLCASSQPGQGRKDYGYTFGSGTRLTVV.

This chain connects TRBV4-2 to TRBJ1-1, with D possibly TRBD1 on 6 matching bases. The CDR3 extends over 16 amino acids. Germline V gene lookup returns CDR1 LGHNA and CDR2 YNFKEQ. The ends were cut back, 0 bases at V and 0 bases at J, with 11 bases in the middle. Here the CDR3 reads CASSQDRGGLNTEAFF. CDR3 nucleotides: TGTGCCAGCAGCCAAGATCGCGGGGGGCTGAACACTGAAGCTTTCTTT.

This clonotype was picked up many times. The gene calls are TRBV19 and TRBJ1-1, with TRBD1 as a possible D gene (5 bases). The germline CDR1 and CDR2 sequences are LNHDA and SQIVND (reference sequence). V lost 7 bases, J lost 0 bases, and 12 bases lay in between. There are 14 residues in the CDR3. In DNA form, the CDR3 reads TGTGCCAGTACACTGGGGGGGATGAACACTGAAGCTTTCTTT. As protein: CASTLGGMNTEAFF.

In this sample, this clonotype turned up many times. The V gene is TRBV11-2, the J gene TRBJ2-3; the match to TRBD2 covers 13 bases. Germline CDR1 reads SGHAT; CDR2 reads FQNNGV. J lost 2 bases, V lost 3 bases, and 8 bases had no gene match. This CDR3 spans 18 amino acids. This chain's CDR3 is CASSFGGLAGSSTDTQYF. The CDR3 DNA sequence: TGTGCCAGCAGCTTTGGGGGACTAGCGGGATCTTCCACAGATACGCAGTATTTT.

This clonotype came up many times. The gene calls are TRBV27 and TRBJ2-3; 7 nucleotides align to TRBD2. Trimming removed 6 bases from V and 2 bases from J; junction bases left unmatched: 2. The length of the CDR3 is 13 residues. CDR1 is MNHEY and CDR2 is SMNVEV in the germline V gene (reference sequence). DNA of the CDR3: TGTGCCAGCAGGCGGGGGTTCACAGATACGCAGTATTTT. Protein sequence: CASRRGFTDTQYF.

This clonotype showed up many times. The gene calls are TRBV28 and TRBJ2-2, with D perhaps being TRBD1 or TRBD2 (6 bases each). This CDR3 has 18 amino acids. The germline CDR1 and CDR2 sequences are MDHEN and SYDVKM. Trimming left V 5 bases short and J 5 bases short, with 24 bases between. CDR3 bases: TGTGCCAGCAGTAGACTCTTACCGGGGGCTCTGACTACCGGGGAGCTGTTTTTT. The encoded protein is CASSRLLPGALTTGELFF.

This clonotype occurred many times. V usage is TRBV7-3 and J usage is TRBJ2-5; a possible D gene is TRBD2 (6 bases). There are 15 residues in the CDR3. The germline gives CDR1 SGHTA, CDR2 FQGTGA. V lost 5 bases to trimming and J lost 2 bases, with 15 bases between them. The DNA for the CDR3 is TGTGCCAGCAGCCTCAACGGGGGTGAGCAAGAGACCCAGTACTTC. It is translated as CASSLNGGEQETQYF.

Comment on this clonotype: This clone may be a read error of a much larger clone one base away. The chain couples TRBV11-2 to TRBJ2-1, with D perhaps TRBD2 (5 bases). V lost 4 bases to trimming and J lost 3 bases, with 16 bases between them. Germline CDR1 reads SGHAT; CDR2 reads FQNNGV. The CDR3 has 16 amino acids. CDR3 in DNA: TGTGCCAGCAGCTCCGGGATGGGTAAAAGCTACAATGAGCAGTTCTTC. Its protein is CASSSGMGKSYNEQFF.

In this sample, this clonotype turned up a few times. This chain links TRBV7-3 with TRBJ2-5, with 8 bases matching TRBD1. Per the germline V gene, CDR1 is SGHTA and CDR2 is FQGTGA. The CDR3 extends over 17 amino acids. Trimming at V came to 5 bases and at J to 2 bases, leaving 13 bases not matched to a gene. CDR3 nucleotide sequence: TGTGCCAGCAGCACCCCTCCGACAGGGGTGGGTCAAGAGACCCAGTACTTC. Its translation is CASSTPPTGVGQETQYF.

This clonotype showed up many times. The chain is built from TRBV7-8 and TRBJ2-3; D unclear. Trimming shortened V by 4 bases and J by 4 bases, and 18 bases separated the two germline ends. CDR1 and CDR2 (germline): SGHVS, FQNEAQ. There are 16 residues in the CDR3. The CDR3 here is CASSSPEGKNSDTQYF. CDR3 in DNA: TGTGCCAGCAGCTCTCCCGAAGGGAAGAACTCAGATACGCAGTATTTT.

This clonotype was recorded at least ten times. The chain couples TRBV7-2 to TRBJ1-1, with 7 bases matching TRBD1. The CDR3 runs 13 residues. Germline values: CDR1 SGHTA, CDR2 FQGNSA. Trimming removed 0 bases from V and 8 bases from J; junction bases left unmatched: 3. The CDR3: CASSLAKGAEAFF. The CDR3 region has the DNA TGTGCCAGCAGCTTAGCGAAGGGGGCCGAAGCTTTCTTT.

The V gene is TRBV5-1, the J gene TRBJ2-1; no firm D call. Germline V gene sequence: CDR1 SGHRS, CDR2 YFSETQ. Trimming removed 6 bases from V and 12 bases from J, with 7 bases in between. This CDR3 is 9 amino acids long. The CDR3 sequence: CASNPGQFF. For the CDR3, the DNA is TGCGCCAGCAACCCTGGGCAGTTCTTC.

This clonotype appeared many times. The CDR3 DNA reads TGTGCCAGCAGTTTGGGCAGTAATAGCAATCAGCCCCAGCATTTT. The encoded protein is CASSLGSNSNQPQHF. The genes are TRBV27 and TRBJ1-5; D unresolved. The CDR3 has 15 residues. The germline V gene encodes CDR1 MNHEY and CDR2 SMNVEV (reference sequence). V was trimmed by 3 bases and J by 0 bases, leaving 9 bases between them.

This clonotype has ten or more counts. The chain employs TRBV7-9 and TRBJ2-5; TRBD2 might be the D (6 bases). Per germline, CDR1 SEHNR and CDR2 FQNEAQ (reference sequence). The CDR3 has 15 residues. Deletions cut 5 bases from V and 2 bases from J, with 15 bases between. The CDR3 nucleotides are TGTGCCAGCAGCCCCCCTGGGGGGTCACAAGAGACCCAGTACTTC. Protein product: CASSPPGGSQETQYF.